Each of the 32 T cell receptor beta chains below was sequenced from the same sample in a study of blood T cell repertoires in COVID-19. This table comes from immunoSEQ multiplex PCR, and its TCRdb copy is limited to in-frame clones, with some not included. The sample holds 300,000 to 400,000 clones, approximately 86% seen once. The specimen sequenced was peripheral blood. Receptors originate from a human donor in a cohort sampled during active COVID-19.

The V call is TRBV6-5, the J call TRBJ2-7, with D uncertain. Germline assignment: CDR1 MNHEY and CDR2 SVGAGI. This CDR3 comprises 13 residues. Trimming stripped 6 bases from V and 3 bases from J, with 12 bases between. The CDR3 protein is CASSVRPGYEQYF. The CDR3 DNA reads TGTGCCAGCAGCGTACGTCCGGGCTACGAGCAGTACTTC.

The CDR3 nucleotides read TGTGCCAGCAGCCCCAGGACCGCGGGGTGGGATACGCAGTATTTT. It translates to CASSPRTAGWDTQYF. The gene calls are TRBV6-5 and TRBJ2-3; the D gene is possibly TRBD2 (6 bases). Trimming left V 6 bases short and J 6 bases short, with 19 bases between. CDR1 and CDR2 from the germline V gene are MNHEY and SVGAGI. This CDR3 is 15 amino acids long.

The chain combines TRBV2 with TRBJ1-1; no definite D call. Germline V gene lookup returns CDR1 SNHLY and CDR2 FYNNEI. V dropped 7 bases and J dropped 6 bases, with 15 bases sitting between them. The CDR3 spans 13 residues. CDR3 amino acids: CASIRSGFAEAFF. CDR3 coding DNA: TGTGCCAGCATACGTTCGGGATTCGCTGAAGCTTTCTTT.

This chain connects TRBV19 to TRBJ1-1; D is possibly TRBD1 (5 bases). The CDR3 has 14 residues. V dropped 3 bases and J dropped 3 bases, with 11 bases sitting between them. CDR1 LNHDA and CDR2 SQIVND come from the germline V gene (reference sequence). The CDR3 loop reads CASSMTGGDTEAFF. For the CDR3, the DNA is TGTGCCAGTAGTATGACGGGAGGGGACACTGAAGCTTTCTTT.

This clone is a singleton in its sample. The genes are TRBV7-9 and TRBJ2-7; 9 nucleotides agree with TRBD1. Looked up from germline, CDR1 is SEHNR and CDR2 is FQNEAQ (reference sequence). The CDR3 sequence is 16 residues long. Trimming removed 5 bases from V and 6 bases from J; junction bases left unmatched: 14. The CDR3 loop reads CASSISGTGYFSEQYF. CDR3 in DNA: TGTGCCAGCAGCATCTCCGGGACAGGGTATTTTAGCGAGCAGTACTTC.

CDR3 coding DNA: TGCGCCAGCAGCTTGGGTAGCGGGGGAGCCATCAATGAGCAGTTCTTC. It codes for CASSLGSGGAINEQFF. The chain has TRBV5-1 and TRBJ2-1; 9 nucleotides agree with TRBD2. Unmatched junction bases numbered 7, after V lost 0 bases and J lost 6 bases. CDR1 and CDR2 (germline): SGHRS, YFSETQ. There are 16 residues in the CDR3.

The rearrangement links TRBV9 to TRBJ1-4, with D tentatively TRBD1 (5 bases). The V end was cut by 0 bases, the J end by 6 bases, with 12 bases between. The CDR3 is 15 residues long. The germline V gene encodes CDR1 SGDLS and CDR2 YYNGEE. As DNA, the CDR3 is TGTGCCAGCAGCGTAGGCCGGGGGATGGATGAAAAACTGTTTTTT. Protein: CASSVGRGMDEKLFF.

This chain uses TRBV19 with TRBJ2-1, with 8 bases identical to TRBD2. In germline, CDR1 is LNHDA, CDR2 SQIVND (reference sequence). Unmatched junction bases numbered 8, after V lost 5 bases and J lost 8 bases. The CDR3 is made up of 14 amino acids. CDR3 loop: CASSPAGDADEQFF. For the CDR3, the DNA is TGTGCCAGTAGTCCAGCGGGAGATGCCGATGAGCAGTTCTTC.

The rearrangement links TRBV5-1 to TRBJ2-1, with TRBD2 as a possible D gene (6 bases). This CDR3 is built from 15 residues. The V and J ends lost 6 bases and 5 bases respectively, with 18 bases between them. Germline CDR1 is SGHRS and CDR2 is YFSETQ. In nucleotides, the CDR3 is TGCGCCAGCACCGGAGGGCAGGGATGGGACAATGAGCAGTTCTTC. This codes for CASTGGQGWDNEQFF.

This clone showed up just once. The chain has TRBV3-1 (or the pseudogene TRBV3-2) and TRBJ2-1; possible D gene TRBD2, 6 bases. Trimming removed 1 base from V and 7 bases from J, with 14 bases in between. In germline, CDR1 is LGHDT, CDR2 YNNKEL (reference sequence). The CDR3 consists of 15 residues. In DNA form, the CDR3 reads TGTGCCAGCAGCCAAGGGAGGGGAACCAGGAATGAGCAGTTCTTC. It specifies CASSQGRGTRNEQFF.

This clone appeared a few times. The genes are TRBV7-3 and TRBJ2-3; TRBD2 agrees at 7 bases. This CDR3 has 15 residues. V dropped 4 bases and J dropped 2; count of bases not matched to a gene: 6. CDR1 and CDR2 from the germline V gene are SGHTA and FQGTGA. The CDR3 here is CASSSSGRPTDTQYF. As DNA, the CDR3 is TGTGCCAGCAGCTCTAGCGGAAGGCCCACAGATACGCAGTATTTT.

In its sample, this clone was seen many times. The chain links TRBV30 to TRBJ2-1; 12 nucleotides align to TRBD2. The V and J ends lost 2 bases and 4 bases, in that order; junction bases with no gene match: 3. This CDR3 region has 15 residues. The germline CDR1 and CDR2 sequences are GTSNPN and SVGIG (reference sequence). In DNA, the CDR3 is TGTGCCTGGAGTCCACTAGCGGGGGGTTACAATGAGCAGTTCTTC. Residues: CAWSPLAGGYNEQFF.

V and J are TRBV5-1 and TRBJ2-1; TRBD1 matches at 8 bases. The CDR3 has 15 amino acids. V shed 3 bases and J 1 base; nucleotides not matched to a gene: 3. Germline V gene data show CDR1 as SGHRS and CDR2 as YFSETQ. CDR3 region: CASSYDRGSYNEQFF. CDR3 in DNA: TGCGCCAGCAGCTACGACAGGGGTTCCTACAATGAGCAGTTCTTC.

The V and J genes are TRBV3-1 (or the pseudogene TRBV3-2) and TRBJ1-2; D not certain. This CDR3 has 14 amino acids. CDR1 and CDR2 (germline): LGHDT, YNNKEL (reference sequence). V lost 5 bases, J lost 3 bases, and 13 bases lay in between. CDR3 sequence: CASSNQVLYYGYTF. In DNA, the CDR3 is TGTGCCAGCAGCAACCAGGTGCTTTACTATGGCTACACCTTC.

This sequence joins TRBV9 and TRBJ2-1, with a weak D call TRBD1 (5 bases). The CDR3 has 16 amino acids. V gave up 0 bases and J gave up 0 bases, with 10 bases separating them. The germline CDR1 and CDR2 sequences are SGDLS and YYNGEE. The CDR3 here is CASSVGGASSYNEQFF. For the CDR3, the DNA is TGTGCCAGCAGCGTAGGTGGGGCCAGCTCCTACAATGAGCAGTTCTTC.

This chain connects TRBV19 to TRBJ2-3; 10 bases map to TRBD2. Germline V gene data show CDR1 as LNHDA and CDR2 as SQIVND (reference sequence). The CDR3 contains 15 residues. The V gene end was trimmed by 4 bases and the J gene end by 6 bases; junction bases not matched to a gene: 7. CDR3 amino acids: CASSTSSGGRDTQYF. CDR3 bases: TGTGCCAGTAGTACCTCTAGCGGGGGTCGGGATACGCAGTATTTT.

The genes are TRBV7-2 and TRBJ2-3; perhaps TRBD2 as D (6 bases). The CDR3 is 15 amino acids. Germline V gene sequence: CDR1 SGHTA, CDR2 FQGNSA. The V end was cut by 2 bases, the J end by 5 bases, with 14 bases between. In nucleotides, the CDR3 is TGTGCCAGCAGCTTAAGTAGCGGCCAGGGAGATACGCAGTATTTT. Its translation: CASSLSSGQGDTQYF.

This chain uses TRBV6-5 with TRBJ2-1; 11 nucleotides match TRBD2. Germline lookup yields CDR1 MNHEY and CDR2 SVGAGI. The CDR3 loop spans 15 amino acids. J lost 4 bases, V lost 5 bases, and 4 bases had no gene match. DNA of the CDR3: TGTGCCAGCAGTCTCGGACTAGCGGGTTACAATGAGCAGTTCTTC. It is translated as CASSLGLAGYNEQFF.

The gene calls are TRBV7-9 and TRBJ2-4; a weak D match, TRBD2 (5 bases). Germline values: CDR1 SEHNR, CDR2 FQNEAQ (reference sequence). The V gene lost 7 bases and the J gene lost 6 bases, with 19 bases spanning the gap. The CDR3 totals 15 residues. CDR3 in DNA: TGTGCCAGCACTAGCTTTAGAGGCGGAGTAAACATTCAGTACTTC. Protein: CASTSFRGGVNIQYF.

The rearrangement joins TRBV11-2 to TRBJ1-2; no clear D gene. Trimming removed 0 bases at V and 6 bases at J, with 23 bases between. This CDR3 region has 18 residues. CDR1 and CDR2 from the germline V gene are SGHAT and FQNNGV. The DNA for the CDR3 is TGTGCCAGCAGCTTAGACCGGAGGGATTACGGGATGCGGCATGGCTACACCTTC. It yields the protein CASSLDRRDYGMRHGYTF.

The count of this clone is one. V gene TRBV10-2 combines with J gene TRBJ2-2; 9 bases line up with TRBD2. Germline V CDR1 and CDR2: WSHSY, SAAADI. This CDR3 is 14 amino acids long. Losses at the gene ends were 2 bases for V and 5 bases for J; bases not matched to a gene: 0. DNA of the CDR3: TGCGCCAGCAGTGAGACTAGCGGGACCGGGGAGCTGTTTTTT. Amino acid sequence: CASSETSGTGELFF.

The chain joins TRBV4-1 to TRBJ1-1, with TRBD1 as a possible D gene (5 bases). Germline V lookup: CDR1 MGHRA, CDR2 YSYEKL. Trimming took off 4 bases at V and 1 base at J, with 13 bases between the two ends. This CDR3 comprises 15 residues. CDR3 nucleotides: TGCGCCAGCAGCCGGACGGGACTTGAGAACACTGAAGCTTTCTTT. It codes for CASSRTGLENTEAFF.

The J gene is TRBJ2-3, the V gene TRBV2; 11 bases fit TRBD2. The CDR3 runs 14 residues. Per the germline V gene, CDR1 is SNHLY and CDR2 is FYNNEI. V was clipped by 6 bases and J by 7 bases; unmatched bases: 6. CDR3 sequence: CASRGLAVENTQYF. CDR3 DNA: TGTGCCAGCAGGGGACTAGCGGTGGAGAATACGCAGTATTTT.

The CDR3 nucleotides read TGTGCCAGCAGCTTAGAGGTGGCGGCAACTAATGAAAAACTGTTTTTT. This codes for CASSLEVAATNEKLFF. The chain combines TRBV11-2 with TRBJ1-4; the D is unclear. The CDR3 covers 16 residues. Germline V gene sequence: CDR1 SGHAT, CDR2 FQNNGV. The V gene lost 0 bases and the J gene lost 0 bases, with 8 bases spanning the gap.

The J gene is TRBJ1-2, the V gene TRBV9, with 8 bases identical to TRBD1. V lost 3 bases, J lost 0 bases, and 4 bases stayed unmatched. This CDR3 contains 15 residues. Per the germline V gene, CDR1 is SGDLS and CDR2 is YYNGEE. CDR3 nucleotide sequence: TGTGCCAGCAGCGACCGGACAGGGTCTAACTATGGCTACACCTTC. Residues: CASSDRTGSNYGYTF.

The rearrangement links TRBV2 to TRBJ1-3; no clear D. Per germline, CDR1 SNHLY and CDR2 FYNNEI. The CDR3 totals 14 residues. Trimming cost V 2 bases and J 0 bases, with 5 bases left between them. The CDR3 protein is CASSENYSGNTIYF. CDR3 bases: TGTGCCAGCAGTGAAAACTACTCTGGAAACACCATATATTTT.

The chain joins TRBV25-1 to TRBJ1-1; no reliable D call. Germline V gives CDR1 MGHDK, CDR2 SYGVNS. This CDR3 comprises 12 residues. V was shortened by 8 bases and J by 3 bases, with 10 bases between the two germline ends. This CDR3 reads CASRLEYTEAFF. In DNA, the CDR3 is TGTGCCAGCCGACTGGAGTACACTGAAGCTTTCTTT. Full variable domain (remainder filled in from reference TRBV25-1 and TRBJ1-1): EADIYQTPRYLVIGTGKKITLECSQTMGHDKMYWYQQDPGMELHLIHYSYGVNSTEKGDLSSESTVSRIRTEHFPLTLESARPSHTSQYLCASRLEYTEAFFGQGTRLTVV.

The V gene is TRBV3-1 (or the pseudogene TRBV3-2), the J gene TRBJ2-5; 7 bases are shared with TRBD2. Trimming at V came to 1 base and at J to 4 bases, leaving 9 bases not matched to a gene. Germline V gene data show CDR1 as LGHDT and CDR2 as YNNKEL (reference sequence). The length of the CDR3 is 16 residues. The chain's CDR3 is CASSQAASGGPETQYF. CDR3 DNA sequence: TGTGCCAGCAGCCAAGCGGCTAGCGGTGGTCCAGAGACCCAGTACTTC.

The chain carries TRBV5-1 and TRBJ2-5; possible D gene TRBD2, 5 bases. The CDR3 is made up of 12 amino acids. The V and J ends lost 3 bases and 4 bases respectively, with 7 bases between them. CDR1 and CDR2 (germline): SGHRS, YFSETQ. The CDR3 DNA reads TGCGCCAGCAGCTCGGGGTCAGAGACCCAGTACTTC. Translated, it gives CASSSGSETQYF.

In nucleotides, the CDR3 is TGTGCCGAAGGGACTAGCGGGAGGAAGTTGAATGAGCAGTTCTTC. It encodes CAEGTSGRKLNEQFF. This chain uses TRBV7-9 with TRBJ2-1; 15 bases line up with TRBD2. The CDR3 sequence is 15 residues long. V gave up 11 bases and J gave up 7 bases; unmatched junction bases: 9. CDR1 SEHNR and CDR2 FQNEAQ come from the germline V gene (reference sequence).

This clone was picked up many times. The genes are TRBV2 and TRBJ2-7, with D perhaps matching TRBD1 (6 bases). V lost 8 bases and J lost 5, with 25 bases in between. The germline V gene encodes CDR1 SNHLY and CDR2 FYNNEI. CDR3 size: 16 residues. CDR3 loop: CASWTAPGDGVNEQYF. CDR3 coding DNA: TGTGCCAGCTGGACAGCTCCCGGTGACGGTGTCAACGAGCAGTACTTC.

The V gene is TRBV19, the J gene TRBJ2-2, with no clear D. CDR1 is LNHDA and CDR2 is SQIVND in the germline V gene (reference sequence). The CDR3 length is 14 residues. Deletions cut 3 bases from V and 7 bases from J, with 12 bases between. This CDR3 is CASSIGHGDGELFF. CDR3 DNA sequence: TGTGCCAGTAGTATTGGCCATGGAGACGGGGAGCTGTTTTTT.